Listed below are T cell receptor beta chains from one sample, sequenced in a study of human thymus T cells. The assay was immunoSEQ multiplex PCR, and TCRdb's table has in-frame clones only and misses some. In the table there are about 46,000 clones, more than 85% of which are singletons. Material: blood. The receptor set was obtained from a girl under three years old with a congenital heart defect but otherwise immunologically healthy. The CDR3 runs from the conserved cysteine through the conserved F or W. The D gene is left open where the match is weak. Some rows mark clone size as missing; the rest say once, few, many or name a class of expanded clone.

D,size,V,J,CDR3,DNA
-,-,TRBV19,TRBJ2-2,CASRGRSTGELFF,TGTGCCAGTCGCGGACGCTCCACCGGGGAGCTGTTTTTT
TRBD2,-,TRBV5-6,TRBJ2-3,CASSRLAVISSTDTQYF,TGTGCCAGCAGCCGACTAGCGGTAATTTCTAGCACAGATACGCAGTATTTT
-,-,TRBV9,TRBJ2-3,CASSGGITDTQYF,TGTGCCAGCAGCGGAGGGATCACAGATACGCAGTATTTT
-,once,TRBV10-3,TRBJ1-4,CAISSGSPNEKLFF,TGTGCCATCAGTTCCGGGTCGCCTAATGAAAAACTGTTTTTT
-,-,TRBV10-3,TRBJ1-2,CAISEPGLNYGYTF,TGTGCCATCAGTGAGCCAGGGTTAAACTATGGCTACACCTTC
-,-,TRBV4-3,TRBJ1-1,CASSRQRMGTEAFF,TGCGCCAGCAGCCGACAACGGATGGGAACTGAAGCTTTCTTT
-,-,TRBV7-3,TRBJ1-1,CASSLGRNTEAFF,TGTGCCAGCAGCCTGGGAAGGAACACTGAAGCTTTCTTT
TRBD1,-,TRBV2,TRBJ2-5,CASGTGEETQYF,TGTGCCAGCGGGACAGGGGAAGAGACCCAGTACTTC
TRBD2,-,TRBV4-3,TRBJ2-3,CASSQGDYSTDTQYF,TGCGCCAGCAGCCAGGGGGACTATAGCACAGATACGCAGTATTTT
-,-,TRBV5-1,TRBJ2-5,CASSLGWETQYF,TGCGCCAGCAGCTTGGGTTGGGAGACCCAGTACTTC
-,-,TRBV7-2,TRBJ2-3,CASSLAGADTQYF,TGTGCCAGCAGCTTGGCAGGGGCAGATACGCAGTATTTT
-,-,TRBV30,TRBJ2-5,CAWSANVHRLETQYF,TGTGCCTGGAGTGCCAACGTACACCGACTGGAGACCCAGTACTTC
-,-,TRBV21-1,TRBJ2-7,CASSPNTGTSDYEQYF,TGTGCCAGCAGCCCCAACACCGGGACTAGCGACTACGAGCAGTACTTC
-,-,TRBV4-1,TRBJ2-7,CASSHSTTVDGIYEQYF,TGCGCCAGCAGCCATTCAACGACAGTAGACGGTATCTACGAGCAGTACTTC
-,-,TRBV27,TRBJ2-7,CASSLVTGPSYEQYF,TGTGCCAGCAGTTTAGTTACGGGGCCGTCCTACGAGCAGTACTTC
TRBD1,-,TRBV27,TRBJ1-5,CASSLNGRQGRLGQPQHF,TGTGCCAGCAGTTTAAACGGTCGACAGGGGAGATTAGGTCAGCCCCAGCATTTT
-,-,TRBV2,TRBJ2-1,CASRGGGRLRRDEQFF,TGTGCCAGCAGGGGTGGGGGGCGATTGCGGAGGGATGAGCAGTTCTTC
-,-,TRBV28,TRBJ2-3,CASSLPGTTDTQYF,TGTGCCAGCAGTTTGCCCGGGACCACAGATACGCAGTATTTT
TRBD1,-,TRBV18,TRBJ2-7,CASSPRAGGPYEQYF,TGTGCCAGCTCACCACGGGCAGGGGGACCCTACGAGCAGTACTTC
TRBD2,-,TRBV7-2,TRBJ2-7,CASSLVGGNQRESYEQYF,TGTGCCAGCAGCTTAGTTGGGGGGAATCAGCGGGAGTCCTACGAGCAGTACTTC
-,-,TRBV4-1,TRBJ1-5,CASSQEAVYQPQHF,TGCGCCAGCAGCCAAGAGGCGGTGTATCAGCCCCAGCATTTT
TRBD1,-,TRBV19,TRBJ2-3,CASSRQGDPLLPDTQYF,TGTGCCAGTAGTAGACAGGGGGATCCCTTACTTCCAGATACGCAGTATTTT
-,-,TRBV27,TRBJ1-1,CASSLSQVAEAFF,TGTGCCAGCAGTTTATCACAGGTGGCTGAAGCTTTCTTT
-,-,TRBV18,TRBJ1-1,CASSPHQDTEAFF,TGTGCCAGCTCACCACACCAGGACACTGAAGCTTTCTTT
-,-,TRBV10-1,TRBJ1-1,CASSEIFGGTEAFF,TGCGCCAGCAGTGAGATCTTTGGGGGAACTGAAGCTTTCTTT
-,-,TRBV19,TRBJ1-5,CASSIEAGIGDQPQHF,TGTGCCAGTAGTATAGAGGCGGGGATAGGGGATCAGCCCCAGCATTTT
-,-,TRBV16,TRBJ1-4,CASSPRGRGDEKLFF,TGTGCCAGCAGTCCCAGGGGAAGGGGTGACGAAAAACTGTTTTTT
TRBD2,-,TRBV12-5,TRBJ2-1,CASVLSGTSSYNEQFF,TGTGCTAGTGTCCTATCCGGGACTAGCAGCTACAATGAGCAGTTCTTC
-,-,TRBV11-2,TRBJ2-7,CASSWLAETSYEQYF,TGTGCCAGCAGCTGGCTAGCTGAAACCTCCTACGAGCAGTACTTC
TRBD1,-,TRBV7-2,TRBJ2-7,CASSLSPAGGPYEQYF,TGTGCCAGCAGCTTATCCCCGGCAGGGGGACCCTACGAGCAGTACTTC
-,-,TRBV7-3,TRBJ2-5,CASSLRGGETQYF,TGTGCCAGCAGCTTAAGGGGAGGAGAGACCCAGTACTTC
TRBD1,-,TRBV19,TRBJ2-7,CASSIDQGTGFYEQYF,TGTGCCAGTAGTATAGATCAAGGGACAGGGTTCTACGAGCAGTACTTC
TRBD1,-,TRBV15,TRBJ1-2,CATSTRRGTAFYGYTF,TGTGCCACCAGCACTCGACGCGGGACAGCTTTCTATGGCTACACCTTC
TRBD1,-,TRBV7-2,TRBJ1-2,CASSSGTGEHYGYTF,TGTGCCAGCAGCTCGGGGACAGGGGAGCACTATGGCTACACCTTC
TRBD2,-,TRBV29-1,TRBJ2-2,CSVNAGVNTGELFF,TGCAGCGTTAATGCGGGAGTAAACACCGGGGAGCTGTTTTTT
-,-,TRBV21-1,TRBJ1-1,CASSGGQGRTEAFF,TGTGCCAGCAGTGGAGGGCAGGGGCGCACTGAAGCTTTCTTT
-,-,TRBV4-1,TRBJ1-5,CASSQDGLAQHF,TGCGCCAGCAGCCAAGACGGGCTGGCCCAGCATTTT
-,-,TRBV5-5,TRBJ1-2,CASSLPAGRHGYTF,TGTGCCAGCAGCTTGCCGGCAGGGAGGCATGGCTACACCTTC
-,-,TRBV19,TRBJ1-2,CASSIRANYGYTF,TGTGCCAGTAGTATTCGGGCCAACTATGGCTACACCTTC
-,once,TRBV19,TRBJ1-2,CASSWGVNVYGYTF,TGTGCCAGTAGTTGGGGGGTTAACGTCTATGGCTACACCTTC
-,-,TRBV11-2,TRBJ2-2,CASSLVAQTRTGELFF,TGTGCCAGCAGCTTAGTGGCCCAAACTAGAACCGGGGAGCTGTTTTTT
-,-,TRBV11-2,TRBJ2-7,CASSPIRGNAGEQYF,TGTGCCAGCAGTCCGATTAGGGGAAACGCGGGGGAGCAGTACTTC
-,few,TRBV4-2,TRBJ1-5,CASSQEGYGIQPQHF,TGTGCCAGCAGCCAAGAGGGCTACGGGATCCAGCCCCAGCATTTT
TRBD2,once,TRBV4-3,TRBJ2-3,CASSQEGRADTQYF,TGCGCCAGCAGCCAAGAGGGGAGGGCAGATACGCAGTATTTT
TRBD2,-,TRBV27,TRBJ2-1,CASHSGTRGIEQFF,TGTGCCAGCCATTCCGGGACTAGGGGAATTGAGCAGTTCTTC
TRBD2,-,TRBV2,TRBJ2-2,CASRPGTSWTGELFF,TGTGCCAGCAGACCCGGGACTAGCTGGACCGGGGAGCTGTTTTTT
-,few,TRBV7-9,TRBJ1-1,CAVNYVSTEAFF,TGTGCCGTCAACTATGTGAGCACTGAAGCTTTCTTT
-,-,TRBV11-2,TRBJ2-2,CASSSVVGGELFF,TGTGCCAGCAGCTCAGTGGTTGGCGGGGAGCTGTTTTTT
-,-,TRBV11-1,TRBJ2-7,CASRQDSYEQYF,TGTGCCAGCAGACAGGACAGCTACGAGCAGTACTTC
-,-,TRBV4-2,TRBJ2-3,CASSQGGPSDTQYF,TGTGCCAGCAGCCAAGGGGGCCCATCAGATACGCAGTATTTT
-,-,TRBV2,TRBJ2-5,CASRGGLAVKETQYF,TGTGCCAGCAGGGGGGGGCTAGCGGTTAAAGAGACCCAGTACTTC
TRBD1,few,TRBV7-9,TRBJ1-2,CASSLARGQNYGYTF,TGTGCCAGCAGCTTAGCTCGGGGACAGAACTATGGCTACACCTTC
-,-,TRBV4-2,TRBJ2-4,CASSRWDTESGKNIQYF,TGTGCCAGCAGCCGTTGGGACACCGAGTCGGGAAAAAACATTCAGTACTTC
-,-,TRBV5-1,TRBJ2-5,CASNNGTKKETQYF,TGCGCCAGCAACAACGGGACAAAGAAAGAGACCCAGTACTTC
-,-,TRBV5-3,TRBJ2-1,CARMGRSGTYNEQFF,TGTGCCAGAATGGGAAGGAGCGGTACCTACAATGAGCAGTTCTTC
TRBD2,once,TRBV14,TRBJ2-1,CASSQEGSGGFFYNEQFF,TGTGCCAGCAGCCAAGAAGGAAGCGGGGGCTTTTTCTACAATGAGCAGTTCTTC
-,-,TRBV5-1,TRBJ2-7,CASSLAADYEQYF,TGCGCCAGCAGCTTGGCAGCGGACTACGAGCAGTACTTC